This TCR beta chain was found in a study of blood T cell repertoires in COVID-19. Overall study: The study drew acute and convalescent COVID-19 samples from the United States, Italy and Spain.

The CDR3 spans 13 residues. Trimming cost V 4 bases and J 4 bases, with 8 bases left between them. The germline V gene has CDR1 SGHDN and CDR2 FVKESK. Using immunoSEQ multiplex PCR, the repertoire was profiled, and TCRdb retains in-frame clones only, with some absent. This table holds hundreds of thousands of clones, over 75% found once. The TCR comes from a woman of 80 years or more with acute or convalescent COVID-19. The sample was peripheral blood. The J gene is TRBJ1-5, the V gene TRBV14, with D perhaps matching TRBD1 (5 bases). CDR3 amino acids: CASSPTGNQPQHF. CDR3 in DNA: TGTGCCAGCAGCCCCACAGGAAATCAGCCCCAGCATTTT.